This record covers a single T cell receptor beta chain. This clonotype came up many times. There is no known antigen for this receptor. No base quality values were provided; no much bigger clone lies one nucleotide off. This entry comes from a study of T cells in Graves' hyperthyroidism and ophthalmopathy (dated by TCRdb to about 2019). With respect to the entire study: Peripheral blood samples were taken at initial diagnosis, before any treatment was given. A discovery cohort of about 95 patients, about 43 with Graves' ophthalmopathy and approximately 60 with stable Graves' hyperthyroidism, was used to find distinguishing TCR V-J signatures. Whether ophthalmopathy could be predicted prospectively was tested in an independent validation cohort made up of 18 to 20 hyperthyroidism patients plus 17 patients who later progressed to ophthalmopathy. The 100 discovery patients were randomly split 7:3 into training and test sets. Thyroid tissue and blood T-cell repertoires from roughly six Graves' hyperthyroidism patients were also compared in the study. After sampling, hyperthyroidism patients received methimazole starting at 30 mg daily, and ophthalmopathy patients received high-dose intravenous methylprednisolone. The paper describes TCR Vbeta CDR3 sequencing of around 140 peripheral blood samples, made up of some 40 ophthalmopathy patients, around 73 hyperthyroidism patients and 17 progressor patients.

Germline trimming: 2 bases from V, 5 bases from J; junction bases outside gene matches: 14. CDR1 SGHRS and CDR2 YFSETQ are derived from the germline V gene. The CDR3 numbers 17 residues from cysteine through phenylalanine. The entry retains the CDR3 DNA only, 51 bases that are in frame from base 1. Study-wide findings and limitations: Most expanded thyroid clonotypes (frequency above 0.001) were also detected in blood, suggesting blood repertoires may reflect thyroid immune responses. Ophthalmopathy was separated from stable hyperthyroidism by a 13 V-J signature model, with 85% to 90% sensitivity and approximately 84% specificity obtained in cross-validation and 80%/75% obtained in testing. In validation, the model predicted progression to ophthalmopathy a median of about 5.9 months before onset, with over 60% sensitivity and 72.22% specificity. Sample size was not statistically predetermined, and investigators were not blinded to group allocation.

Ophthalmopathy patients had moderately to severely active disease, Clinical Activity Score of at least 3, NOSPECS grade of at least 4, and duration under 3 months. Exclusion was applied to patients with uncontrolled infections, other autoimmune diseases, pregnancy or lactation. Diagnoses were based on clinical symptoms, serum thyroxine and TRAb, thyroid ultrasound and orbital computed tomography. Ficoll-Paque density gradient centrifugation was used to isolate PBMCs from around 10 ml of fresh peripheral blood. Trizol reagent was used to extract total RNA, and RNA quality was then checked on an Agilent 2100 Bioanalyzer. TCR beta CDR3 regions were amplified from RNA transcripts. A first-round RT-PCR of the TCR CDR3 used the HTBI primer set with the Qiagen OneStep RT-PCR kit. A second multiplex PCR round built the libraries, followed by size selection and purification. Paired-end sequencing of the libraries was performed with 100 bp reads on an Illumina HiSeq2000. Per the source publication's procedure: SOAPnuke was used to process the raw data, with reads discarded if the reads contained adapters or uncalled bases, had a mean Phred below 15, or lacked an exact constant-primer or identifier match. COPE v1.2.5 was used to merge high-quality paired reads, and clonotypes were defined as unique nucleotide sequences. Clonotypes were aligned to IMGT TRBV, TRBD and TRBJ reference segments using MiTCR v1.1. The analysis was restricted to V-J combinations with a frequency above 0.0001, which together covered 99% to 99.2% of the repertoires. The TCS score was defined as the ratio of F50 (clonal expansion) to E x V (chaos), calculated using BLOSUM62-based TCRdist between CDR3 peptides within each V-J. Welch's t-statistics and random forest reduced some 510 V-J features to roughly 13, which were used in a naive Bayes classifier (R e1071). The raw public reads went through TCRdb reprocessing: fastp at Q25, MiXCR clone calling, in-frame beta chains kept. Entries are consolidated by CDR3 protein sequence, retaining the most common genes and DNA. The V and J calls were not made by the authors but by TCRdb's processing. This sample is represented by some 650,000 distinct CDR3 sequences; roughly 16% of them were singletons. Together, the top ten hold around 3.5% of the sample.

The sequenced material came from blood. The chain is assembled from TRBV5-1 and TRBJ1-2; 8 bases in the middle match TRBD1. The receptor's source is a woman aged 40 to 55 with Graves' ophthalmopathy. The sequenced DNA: TGCGCCAGCAGCTTCGCGGGACAGGAGACTGCCCGATATGGCTACACCTTC. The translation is CASSFAGQETARYGYTF.